This entry describes one T cell receptor (beta chain). This clone was found once. It has no known antigen specificity. Base qualities were left out, and no much larger clone turns up one base away. The immunoSEQ Assay, a bias-controlled multiplex PCR, was used to amplify TCRbeta CDR3 regions from genomic DNA. As for how the authors treated the data: Within the assay, amplification of reference gene primers was used to estimate how many nucleated cells each sample contained. To quantify the absolute abundance of each unique TCRbeta CDR3 rearrangement, sequence reads were collapsed and filtered. For each sample, productive Simpson clonality was calculated as the square root of Simpson's diversity index across productive rearrangements. Held by TCRdb, this immuneACCESS table contains in-frame sequences only and omits some clones. Under half of the omission traces to an unresolved V gene where checked; the cause of the rest is unknown. V, J and clone size are those of that table, while D and trimming were read from the DNA. This sample lists fewer than 55,000 clones; approximately 88% were detected once. Clones ranked in the top ten supply over 2.5% of the sample.

The sample comes from a study of blood T cell repertoires in COVID-19 (dated by TCRdb to between 2020 and 2021). About the full investigation: Samples from collaborators originated in the United States, Italy and Spain and spanned both the acute and convalescent phases of COVID-19. The prospective study material was composed of cDNA or gDNA derived from T cells, B-cell-depleted T cells, or PBMCs. Subjects who had been exposed to COVID-19, were actively infected with it, or had recovered from it provided the deeply sampled blood TCRbeta repertoires that made up the dataset. The repertoires were made available in a free public database intended to serve as a resource for research on the immune response to SARS-CoV-2. Samples came from the ongoing ImmuneRACE study (first 160 participants) plus 1,254 subjects from 6 global collaborators. The sample metadata nearly always contained a de-identified subject ID, COVID-19 status, age in years and sex. Where available, HLA class I and class II types were obtained from metadata supplied by the sample provider rather than from assay-based typing.

Whole blood was collected in K2EDTA tubes by collaborating institutions according to the institutions' own protocols. For TCRbeta analysis, collaborator samples were shipped as frozen whole blood, as isolated PBMCs, or as DNA extracted from either sample type. Here is what the overall study found, with its caveats: Clinical and demographic metadata were provided uncurated, with the amount varying by source and participant.

V is trimmed back by 11 bases and J by 2 bases, and the junction contains 11 bases that no gene match accounts for. The CDR3 runs 15 residues from the cysteine to the phenylalanine. Only CDR3 DNA remains: 45 bases, in frame from the first base. The germline V gene (reference sequence) yields LNHDA for CDR1 and SQIVND for CDR2. Recombination joined TRBV19 with TRBJ2-3; a stretch of 9 junction bases matches TRBD1. The source is a man aged 45 to 65 with active COVID-19. The sequenced sample consisted of peripheral blood. The nucleotide sequence is TGTGCCGCATCTCGGGGGACAGGGATCACAGATACGCAGTATTTT. This encodes CAASRGTGITDTQYF.